This record covers a single TCR beta chain. Its matching antigen is unknown. People who had autoimmune disease history or systemic immunosuppression were excluded. Sequencing was performed with immunoSEQ multiplex PCR; in TCRdb, only in-frame clones are kept and a portion is missing. Among about 58,000 clones, roughly nine tenths were seen once, and the ten largest hold 0.6% to 0.7%. The data are from a study of OX40 agonist ivuxolimab in advanced cancers. Looking at the study overall: Eligibility rules accepted prior anti-PD-1, anti-PD-L1 or anti-CTLA-4 therapy, and around 38% had some.

The study's findings and limits: At doses 0.1 to 3.0 mg/kg, CD4+ and CD8+ clones expanded. Partly responding patients at 0.1-3.0 mg/kg showed some of the smallest clonal expansion.

After removal of 5 bases from V and 4 bases from J, the junction contained 4 bases not matched to a gene. The CDR3 totals 15 residues. The germline V gene encodes CDR1 SEHNR and CDR2 FQNEAQ (reference sequence). The sequencing used CD4+ or CD8+ T cells sorted from blood, collected in a trial of the OX40 agonist ivuxolimab. The origin of this receptor is an adult with an advanced solid tumor such as melanoma, head and neck, liver or kidney cancer. The rearrangement links TRBV7-9 to TRBJ1-4, with 10 bases that match TRBD1. CDR3 nucleotides: TGTGCCAGCAGCCTCCGGGACAGGGGTAATGAAAAACTGTTTTTT. It yields the protein CASSLRDRGNEKLFF.